This T cell receptor (beta chain) was profiled in a study of T cells after posttransplantation cyclophosphamide. Study-level results: Donor-recipient repertoire similarity was low at 1-2 months, rising over year one.

Sequencing was performed with immunoSEQ multiplex PCR; in TCRdb, only in-frame clones are kept and a portion is missing. The repertoire holds around 5,000 clones, 1.5% to 2% seen once, with less than 35% in the top ten. Germline V gives CDR1 LNHNV, CDR2 YYDKDF (reference sequence). V was pared by 4 bases and J by 1 base, with 11 bases between. The CDR3 loop spans 14 amino acids. Worth noting for this clone: What it binds is unknown. Different DNA sequences within this sample yield the same CDR3.

Treatment was busulfan-fludarabine conditioning, a marrow graft, and cyclophosphamide on days +3 and +4. The sample here was PBMCs, taken just over 240 days after a stem cell transplant with posttransplant cyclophosphamide. This chain links TRBV15 with TRBJ2-7, with a weak D call TRBD2 (6 bases). This TCR was recovered from a male patient aged 30 to 39 who received an allogeneic stem cell transplant from a related donor, was CMV-positive, and had no GVHD. Some of the T cells may derive from the graft donor. CDR3 sequence: CATSNYGGSYEQYF. CDR3 DNA sequence: TGTGCCACCAGCAATTACGGGGGATCCTACGAGCAGTACTTC. The full variable domain, completed using reference TRBV15 and TRBJ2-7, is DAMVIQNPRYQVTQFGKPVTLSCSQTLNHNVMYWYQQKSSQAPKLLFHYYDKDFNNEADTPDNFQSRRPNTSFCFLDIRSPGLGDTAMYLCATSNYGGSYEQYFGPGTRLTVT.